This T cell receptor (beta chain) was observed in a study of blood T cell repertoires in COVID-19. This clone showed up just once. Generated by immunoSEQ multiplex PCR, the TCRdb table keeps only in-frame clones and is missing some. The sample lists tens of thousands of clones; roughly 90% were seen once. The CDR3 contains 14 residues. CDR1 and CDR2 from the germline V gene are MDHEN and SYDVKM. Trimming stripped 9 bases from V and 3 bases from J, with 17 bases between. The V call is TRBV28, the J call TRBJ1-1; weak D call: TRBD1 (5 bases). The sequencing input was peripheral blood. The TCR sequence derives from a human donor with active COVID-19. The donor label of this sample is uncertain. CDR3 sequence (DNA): TGTGCCAGTTGGGGGGGGATGCGAGACACTGAAGCTTTCTTT. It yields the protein CASWGGMRDTEAFF.